These 31 T cell receptor beta chains were all obtained from the same sample, sequenced in a study of T cell responses to AZD1222 COVID-19 vaccine. Generated by immunoSEQ multiplex PCR, the TCRdb table keeps only in-frame clones and is missing some. The sample lists around 100,000 clones; approximately 90% were seen once. Specimen: peripheral blood, collected on day 0 of AZD1222 vaccination. The receptors come from an adult in good health.

This rearrangement joins TRBV7-2 to TRBJ1-6, with D tentatively TRBD1 (6 bases). Germline V gene data show CDR1 as SGHTA and CDR2 as FQGNSA. This CDR3 is 16 amino acids long. Trimming pared 5 bases from V and 0 bases from J, leaving 11 bases between. Here the CDR3 reads CASSAGQSSYNSPLHF. CDR3 coding DNA: TGTGCCAGCAGCGCGGGACAAAGCTCCTATAATTCACCCCTCCACTTT.

The CDR3 DNA reads TGTGCCACCAGTATGGGCAGAAAGAACACTGAAGCTTTCTTT. It encodes CATSMGRKNTEAFF. The rearrangement joins TRBV19 to TRBJ1-1; D is uncertain. V lost 10 bases, J lost 1 base, and 16 bases lay in between. Germline CDR1 LNHDA, CDR2 SQIVND (reference sequence). The CDR3 consists of 14 residues.

The J gene is TRBJ2-3, the V gene TRBV29-1; weak D call: TRBD1 (6 bases). V was pared by 5 bases and J by 1 base, with 13 bases between. CDR3 length: 14 amino acids. Germline CDR1 reads SQVTM; CDR2 reads ANQGSEA. The CDR3 protein is CSVPPRQGTDTQYF. CDR3 sequence (DNA): TGCAGCGTTCCACCTCGACAGGGCACAGATACGCAGTATTTT.

The V and J genes are TRBV5-1 and TRBJ2-3; 9 nucleotides line up with TRBD1. The CDR3 extends over 18 amino acids. Unmatched junction bases numbered 8, after V lost 0 bases and J lost 0 bases. The germline V gene has CDR1 SGHRS and CDR2 YFSETQ. CDR3 sequence: CASSLAGIGTGSTDTQYF. CDR3 in DNA: TGCGCCAGCAGCTTGGCCGGGATCGGGACAGGGAGCACAGATACGCAGTATTTT.

This rearrangement joins TRBV7-8 to TRBJ1-2, with D hard to call. CDR1 is SGHVS and CDR2 is FQNEAQ in the germline V gene. V was cut by 1 base and J by 7 bases, with 10 bases left in between. The CDR3 totals 13 residues. CDR3: CASSLGGFSGYTF. CDR3 DNA: TGTGCCAGCAGCTTAGGAGGGTTCTCTGGCTACACCTTC.

CDR3 in amino acids: CASSLLAKGDGYTF. The CDR3 DNA sequence: TGTGCCAGCAGTTTACTTGCCAAGGGGGATGGCTACACCTTC. This sequence joins TRBV28 and TRBJ1-2; TRBD1 is a possible D gene (6 bases). Per the germline V gene, CDR1 is MDHEN and CDR2 is SYDVKM. Trimming pared 2 bases from V and 6 bases from J, leaving 13 bases between. This CDR3 has 14 residues.

The chain uses TRBV10-3 and TRBJ1-6; tentatively, D is TRBD1 (5 bases). The CDR3 has 15 residues. Germline V lookup: CDR1 ENHRY, CDR2 SYGVKD. Trimming cost V 6 bases and J 8 bases, with 17 bases left between them. The CDR3 spells CAISPSRVIDSPLHF. In nucleotides, the CDR3 is TGTGCCATCAGCCCTTCCAGGGTAATCGATTCACCCCTCCACTTT.

The rearrangement joins TRBV5-5 to TRBJ2-7; D is ambiguous. CDR3 length: 11 amino acids. V lost 4 bases and J lost 6, with 8 bases in between. CDR1 and CDR2 (germline): SGHKS, YYEKEE (reference sequence). The CDR3, as DNA: TGTGCCAGCAGCCCCGGTGGCGAGCAGTACTTC. Its protein is CASSPGGEQYF.

This clone was counted once. This rearrangement joins TRBV10-3 to TRBJ2-7; possibly TRBD2 for D (6 bases). This CDR3 contains 18 residues. In germline, CDR1 is ENHRY, CDR2 SYGVKD. Trimming cost V 0 bases and J 3 bases, with 21 bases left between them. This CDR3 reads CAISESRRAARGIYEQYF. CDR3 nucleotide sequence: TGTGCCATCAGTGAGTCGCGGCGGGCCGCCCGCGGGATCTACGAGCAGTACTTC.

The chain is built from TRBV7-2 and TRBJ2-7, with 9 nucleotides matching TRBD1. This CDR3 region has 14 residues. V was pared by 5 bases and J by 5 bases, with 7 bases of the junction left unmatched. Germline V lookup: CDR1 SGHTA, CDR2 FQGNSA. The CDR3 region is CASSVDRGADEQYF. The CDR3 DNA reads TGTGCCAGCAGCGTGGACAGGGGAGCGGACGAGCAGTACTTC.

This clone has only one observation. Just one base apart from a much larger clone, this may be a read error. The chain combines TRBV28 with TRBJ1-1; TRBD1 is a possible D gene (5 bases). The CDR3 has 12 amino acids. CDR1 and CDR2 from the germline V gene are MDHEN and SYDVKM. Trimming stripped 2 bases from V and 4 bases from J, with 5 bases between. The CDR3 bases are TGTGCCAGCAGTTTACAGGGCACTGAAGCTTTCTTT. Translated: CASSLQGTEAFF.

This clone was counted a single time. The CDR3 region is CASSPRQVKRGARTYGYTF. CDR3 nucleotide sequence: TGTGCCAGCTCACCACGACAGGTGAAGAGGGGGGCCAGGACATATGGCTACACCTTC. The V call is TRBV18, the J call TRBJ1-2; a weak D match, TRBD1 (6 bases). Deletions cut 1 base from V and 5 bases from J, with 26 bases between. Germline CDR1 is KGHSH and CDR2 is LQKENI. This CDR3 spans 19 amino acids.

This chain links TRBV3-1 (or the pseudogene TRBV3-2) with TRBJ1-4; perhaps TRBD1 as D (6 bases). Per the germline V gene, CDR1 is LGHDT and CDR2 is YNNKEL (reference sequence). V dropped 2 bases and J dropped 6 bases, with 10 bases sitting between them. The CDR3 extends over 14 amino acids. Here the CDR3 DNA reads TGTGCCAGCAGCCAATTCGCAGGGGATGAAAAACTGTTTTTT. Its translation: CASSQFAGDEKLFF.

Only a few counts were recorded for this clone. The DNA is left out, because the CDR3 cannot be placed on it with certainty; the CDR3 is given as TCRdb lists it. This chain links TRBV4-2 with TRBJ2-1. The CDR3 spans 16 residues, counting both ends. Looked up from germline, CDR1 is LGHNA and CDR2 is YNFKEQ. The CDR3 protein is CASSSGWSRSYNEQFF.

This chain uses TRBV19 with TRBJ1-1; 9 bases align to TRBD1. Germline CDR1 reads LNHDA; CDR2 reads SQIVND (reference sequence). This CDR3 is 14 amino acids long. The V gene end was trimmed by 5 bases and the J gene end by 4 bases; junction bases not matched to a gene: 5. The CDR3 sequence: CASSATGGGTEAFF. The CDR3 DNA reads as TGTGCCAGTAGTGCGACAGGGGGAGGCACTGAAGCTTTCTTT.

This clone has only one observation. CDR3 DNA sequence: TGTGCCAGCAGGGGGGCAGGGGATAGGGGCACTGAAGCTTTCTTT. Translation: CASRGAGDRGTEAFF. The chain combines TRBV6-5 with TRBJ1-1, with a possible D match to TRBD1 (6 bases). The length of the CDR3 is 15 residues. Germline lookup yields CDR1 MNHEY and CDR2 SVGAGI. Between the trimmed V and J ends, which lost 6 bases and 4 bases, there was a span of 18 bases.

This rearrangement joins TRBV5-1 to TRBJ1-4; possibly TRBD1 for D (5 bases). CDR3 length: 14 amino acids. Trimming stripped 4 bases from V and 5 bases from J, with 12 bases between. Germline values: CDR1 SGHRS, CDR2 YFSETQ. As DNA, the CDR3 is TGCGCCAGCAGCGAGCAGGGAGCCAATGAAAAACTGTTTTTT. Its protein product is CASSEQGANEKLFF.

V gene TRBV18 combines with J gene TRBJ1-2; 8 positions agree with TRBD1. Per the germline V gene, CDR1 is KGHSH and CDR2 is LQKENI. The CDR3 sequence is 15 residues long. J gave up 1 base and V 3 bases, and 4 bases lay outside the gene matches. The CDR3 region is CASSPWTGYNYGYTF. The CDR3 DNA is TGTGCCAGCTCACCGTGGACAGGGTATAACTATGGCTACACCTTC.

The chain couples TRBV19 to TRBJ1-1; 7 bases line up with TRBD1. This CDR3 is built from 17 residues. CDR1 is LNHDA and CDR2 is SQIVND in the germline V gene (reference sequence). V shed 6 bases and J 2 bases; nucleotides not matched to a gene: 15. The CDR3 DNA reads TGTGCCAGTAGCCCGACAGGGTTTGGGAGGCGCAACACTGAAGCTTTCTTT. Amino acid sequence: CASSPTGFGRRNTEAFF.

This clone has just one count. The chain joins TRBV15 to TRBJ2-1; D is undetermined. The CDR3 consists of 12 residues. The V and J ends lost 1 base and 10 bases respectively, with 8 bases between them. In germline, CDR1 is LNHNV, CDR2 YYDKDF (reference sequence). The CDR3 sequence: CATSRARLEQFF. The CDR3 bases are TGTGCCACCAGCAGAGCCAGGCTCGAGCAGTTCTTC. The whole variable domain, remainder taken from reference TRBV15 and TRBJ2-1, is DAMVIQNPRYQVTQFGKPVTLSCSQTLNHNVMYWYQQKSSQAPKLLFHYYDKDFNNEADTPDNFQSRRPNTSFCFLDIRSPGLGDTAMYLCATSRARLEQFFGPGTRLTVL.

This sequence joins TRBV10-2 and TRBJ1-5, with no clear D. Trimming took 3 bases from V and 9 from J, leaving 6 bases between them. Looked up from germline, CDR1 is WSHSY and CDR2 is SAAADI. The CDR3 has 11 residues. CDR3 coding DNA: TGCGCCAGCAGTGAAATAGGGCCCCAGCATTTT. Translated, it gives CASSEIGPQHF.

The chain couples TRBV19 to TRBJ1-2; perhaps TRBD1 as D (6 bases). Germline V gene lookup returns CDR1 LNHDA and CDR2 SQIVND (reference sequence). The CDR3 runs to 14 residues. V lost 7 bases and J 3 bases, leaving 15 bases between the germline ends. The CDR3 region has the DNA TGTGCCAGTAAGGGGGACCTCACTCACTATGGCTACACCTTC. It translates to CASKGDLTHYGYTF. Filled out from reference TRBV19 and TRBJ1-2, the complete variable domain reads DGGITQSPKYLFRKEGQNVTLSCEQNLNHDAMYWYRQDPGQGLRLIYYSQIVNDFQKGDIAEGYSVSREKKESFPLTVTSAQKNPTAFYLCASKGDLTHYGYTFGSGTRLTVV.

This clone was observed a single time. This chain connects TRBV3-1 (or the pseudogene TRBV3-2) to TRBJ2-5; D might be TRBD2 (5 bases). CDR1 is LGHDT, CDR2 YNNKEL, per germline (reference sequence). The CDR3 is 13 residues long. Trimming stripped 4 bases from V and 2 bases from J, with 8 bases between. The CDR3 DNA is TGTGCCAGCAGCCGTGGACTTCAAGAGACCCAGTACTTC. Protein: CASSRGLQETQYF.

This clone was seen only once. The chain recombines TRBV3-1 (or the pseudogene TRBV3-2) with TRBJ2-3; TRBD2 matches 9 bases. Trimming cost V 0 bases and J 2 bases; bases outside gene matches: 9. The CDR3 length is 18 residues. CDR1 and CDR2 from the germline V gene are LGHDT and YNNKEL (reference sequence). Here the CDR3 reads CASSQDRLAGGYTDTQYF. In DNA, the CDR3 is TGTGCCAGCAGCCAAGATCGATTGGCGGGGGGGTACACAGATACGCAGTATTTT.

The rearrangement links TRBV6-5 to TRBJ2-3, with D perhaps matching TRBD2 (7 bases). V was shortened by 7 bases and J by 9 bases, with 11 bases between the two germline ends. Germline V gene lookup returns CDR1 MNHEY and CDR2 SVGAGI. The CDR3 has 11 residues. The CDR3 DNA sequence: TGTGCCAGCAAGGGGGGGGCGACGCAGTATTTT. Amino acids: CASKGGATQYF.

This CDR3 reads CASSHRATGELFF. CDR3 nucleotide sequence: TGTGCCAGCAGCCATCGGGCCACCGGGGAGCTGTTTTTT. V gene TRBV14 combines with J gene TRBJ2-2, with unresolved D. The V end lost 3 bases, the J end lost 4 bases, and 6 bases lay between the germline ends. Germline values: CDR1 SGHDN, CDR2 FVKESK. The CDR3 runs 13 residues.

The CDR3 region has the DNA TGTGCCAGCAGTTTCGAGAGAGGCTATGGCTACACCTTC. It encodes CASSFERGYGYTF. The chain uses TRBV12-3 or TRBV12-4 and TRBJ1-2; D remains unclear. The CDR3 has 13 residues. V lost 3 bases and J 4 bases, leaving 9 bases between the germline ends.

The chain links TRBV5-1 to TRBJ2-5; 9 bases fit TRBD2. The CDR3 length is 16 residues. Germline CDR1 is SGHRS and CDR2 is YFSETQ. Trimming cost V 5 bases and J 10 bases; bases outside gene matches: 18. The CDR3 region is CASRGQLSGGANDQYF. CDR3 coding DNA: TGCGCCAGCAGGGGCCAACTTAGCGGGGGAGCAAACGACCAGTACTTC.

The chain links TRBV5-1 to TRBJ1-6; D is ambiguous. The germline CDR1 and CDR2 sequences are SGHRS and YFSETQ. The germline V and J ends were trimmed by 6 bases and 5 bases, with 18 bases remaining between them. The CDR3 consists of 16 residues. CDR3 protein: CASKMLEDGNNSPLHF. CDR3 bases: TGCGCCAGCAAAATGTTGGAGGACGGCAATAATTCACCCCTCCACTTT. Supplemented by reference TRBV5-1 and TRBJ1-6, the full variable domain reads KAGVTQTPRYLIKTRGQQVTLSCSPISGHRSVSWYQQTPGQGLQFLFEYFSETQRNKGNFPGRFSGRQFSNSRSEMNVSTLELGDSALYLCASKMLEDGNNSPLHFGNGTRLTVT.

This rearrangement joins TRBV5-1 to TRBJ2-2; D is unresolved. Trimming stripped 1 base from V and 6 bases from J, with 4 bases between. CDR3 length: 12 residues. The germline V gene encodes CDR1 SGHRS and CDR2 YFSETQ. The CDR3 spells CASSLSSGELFF. CDR3 DNA sequence: TGCGCCAGCAGCTTGAGTTCCGGGGAGCTGTTTTTT. Based on the CDR3 plus reference TRBV5-1 and TRBJ2-2, the full variable domain is KAGVTQTPRYLIKTRGQQVTLSCSPISGHRSVSWYQQTPGQGLQFLFEYFSETQRNKGNFPGRFSGRQFSNSRSEMNVSTLELGDSALYLCASSLSSGELFFGEGSRLTVL.

The genes are TRBV29-1 and TRBJ1-2; the D gene is possibly TRBD1 (5 bases). The CDR3 contains 11 residues. The germline CDR1 and CDR2 sequences are SQVTM and ANQGSEA. Trimming pared 7 bases from V and 6 bases from J, leaving 12 bases between. The CDR3, as DNA: TGCAGCGCCGCACAGGCTGATGGCTACACCTTC. It yields the protein CSAAQADGYTF.